The T cell receptor (beta chain) described here comes from a study of blood T cells in healthy people across ages. The authors ran a second PCR of about 7 to 11 cycles using a sample-barcoded 5' primer and a J-beta primer mix. Each cDNA molecule received a tag from a template-switch adaptor that had 12 random nucleotides. MiXCR, applied by TCRdb to the 5' RACE reads, yields one record per CDR3 protein. The repertoire consists of 800,000 or so distinct CDR3 sequences, with less than 80% occurring once and the leading ten covering 28%. The sequencing input was blood. This TCR was recovered from a man aged 25-45 years in good health.

This CDR3 is CASSQGPGGKETQYF. CDR3 sequence (DNA): TGCGCCAGCAGCCAAGGGCCAGGGGGAAAAGAGACCCAGTACTTC. The chain joins TRBV4-3 to TRBJ2-7; 7 bases are a match to TRBD1. TRBJ2-5 explains the end of the DNA better; the J call may be wrong. Per the germline V gene, CDR1 is LGHNA and CDR2 is YSLEER. CDR3 length: 15 residues.